These 25 T cell receptor beta chains were all obtained from the same sample, sequenced in a study of blood T cell repertoires in COVID-19. Assay used: immunoSEQ multiplex PCR; TCRdb lists only in-frame clones, some missing. The sample has under 150,000 clones, around 82% seen once. The sequencing input was PBMCs or T cells enriched from blood (not recorded which). Receptor source: a man aged 40-49 years with acute COVID-19.

The rearrangement joins TRBV28 to TRBJ1-5, with D perhaps TRBD1 (6 bases). The germline V gene has CDR1 MDHEN and CDR2 SYDVKM. Trimming removed 6 bases from V and 0 bases from J, with 15 bases in between. The CDR3 spans 16 residues. The DNA of the CDR3 is TGTGCCAGCAGAGCTCCGGGGGGCCTTAGCAATCAGCCCCAGCATTTT. It yields the protein CASRAPGGLSNQPQHF.

The chain joins TRBV19 to TRBJ1-4; 8 nucleotides agree with TRBD1. The germline CDR1 and CDR2 sequences are LNHDA and SQIVND (reference sequence). V lost 4 bases to trimming and J lost 10 bases; unmatched junction nucleotides: 2. The CDR3 sequence is 12 residues long. CDR3 nucleotides: TGTGCCAGTAGTAACAGGGGGGGAAAACTGTTTTTT. It yields the protein CASSNRGGKLFF.

The genes are TRBV25-1 and TRBJ1-1; TRBD1 is a possible D gene (6 bases). The CDR3 totals 14 residues. V was pared by 6 bases and J by 6 bases, with 17 bases between. CDR1 is MGHDK, CDR2 SYGVNS, per germline. The DNA for the CDR3 is TGTGCCAGCAGAGAGGAGCAGGGGAGCCCTGAAGCTTTCTTT. Encoded protein: CASREEQGSPEAFF.

This chain connects TRBV7-2 to TRBJ1-4; 9 bases are a match to TRBD1. Looked up from germline, CDR1 is SGHTA and CDR2 is FQGNSA. With V trimmed by 4 bases and J by 8 bases, 11 bases remained unmatched. The CDR3 contains 16 residues. The CDR3 region has the DNA TGTGCCAGCAGCTCAGCCTCCGGGACAGGGTACGAAAAACTGTTTTTT. This sequence encodes CASSSASGTGYEKLFF. Based on the CDR3 plus reference TRBV7-2 and TRBJ1-4, the full variable domain is GAGVSQSPSNKVTEKGKDVELRCDPISGHTALYWYRQSLGQGLEFLIYFQGNSAPDKSGLPSDRFSAERTGGSVSTLTIQRTQQEDSAVYLCASSSASGTGYEKLFFGSGTQLSVL.

The chain couples TRBV14 to TRBJ2-3; the match to TRBD1 covers 8 bases. The germline gives CDR1 SGHDN, CDR2 FVKESK. The length of the CDR3 is 15 residues. Trimming cost V 4 bases and J 4 bases; bases outside gene matches: 7. The CDR3 is CASSRLQGGADTQYF. The CDR3 DNA is TGTGCCAGCAGCCGGCTACAGGGGGGAGCAGATACGCAGTATTTT.

This sequence joins TRBV28 and TRBJ1-1, with 8 bases fitting TRBD1. With V trimmed by 5 bases and J by 3 bases, 5 bases remained unmatched. Germline assignment: CDR1 MDHEN and CDR2 SYDVKM. CDR3 length equals 14 residues. The CDR3 spells CASSRQGAYTEAFF. The CDR3 DNA sequence: TGTGCCAGCAGTCGCCAGGGGGCATACACTGAAGCTTTCTTT.

The V gene is TRBV9, the J gene TRBJ1-2, with TRBD1 matching 7 bases. There are 17 residues in the CDR3. V lost 3 bases to trimming and J lost 3 bases; unmatched junction nucleotides: 14. From germline, CDR1 is SGDLS and CDR2 YYNGEE. CDR3 sequence (DNA): TGTGCCAGCAGCGCCGGGACAGCGGTAACCCTAGACTATGGCTACACCTTC. The encoded protein is CASSAGTAVTLDYGYTF.

The chain links TRBV7-2 to TRBJ1-2; 8 nucleotides line up with TRBD1. Germline values: CDR1 SGHTA, CDR2 FQGNSA. The CDR3 loop spans 15 amino acids. V was clipped by 0 bases and J by 8 bases; unmatched bases: 8. CDR3 region: CASSLASGTGEGYTF. As DNA, the CDR3 is TGTGCCAGCAGCTTAGCCTCCGGGACAGGCGAAGGCTACACCTTC.

The chain carries TRBV19 and TRBJ2-4; D gene unclear. CDR1 is LNHDA and CDR2 is SQIVND in the germline V gene (reference sequence). CDR3 length: 16 amino acids. V was pared by 0 bases and J by 6 bases, with 15 bases between. The CDR3 DNA reads TGTGCCAGTAGTATAGATACAGTCGGCTCCGGAAACATTCAGTACTTC. It translates to CASSIDTVGSGNIQYF. The full variable domain, with the rest looked up from reference TRBV19 and TRBJ2-4, is DGGITQSPKYLFRKEGQNVTLSCEQNLNHDAMYWYRQDPGQGLRLIYYSQIVNDFQKGDIAEGYSVSREKKESFPLTVTSAQKNPTAFYLCASSIDTVGSGNIQYFGAGTRLSVL.

The chain couples TRBV5-6 to TRBJ1-5; maybe TRBD1 (6 bases). Trimming removed 1 base from V and 1 base from J, with 9 bases in between. The CDR3 length is 15 residues. CDR1 is SGHDT and CDR2 is YYEEEE in the germline V gene. Written as DNA, the CDR3 is TGTGCCAGCAGCTTGCGAGGGACAAGCAATCAGCCCCAGCATTTT. It yields the protein CASSLRGTSNQPQHF.

This chain links TRBV9 with TRBJ1-2; D not certain. The CDR3 covers 14 residues. From germline, CDR1 is SGDLS and CDR2 YYNGEE. The V end was cut by 1 base, the J end by 0 bases, with 7 bases between. CDR3 coding DNA: TGTGCCAGCAGCGTAATTGACTCTAACTATGGCTACACCTTC. This gives the protein CASSVIDSNYGYTF.

The rearrangement links TRBV28 to TRBJ2-1, with unresolved D. V was cut by 7 bases and J by 2 bases, with 18 bases left in between. Germline CDR1 reads MDHEN; CDR2 reads SYDVKM. The CDR3 is 16 amino acids. CDR3 amino acids: CASILSLSAPYNEQFF. The CDR3 DNA follows: TGTGCCAGCATTCTTAGCCTCTCTGCACCCTACAATGAGCAGTTCTTC.

The CDR3 nucleotides are TGTGCCATCAGTGACCTCTCGGGACACCGGTTCTTC. Translated: CAISDLSGHRFF. The rearrangement links TRBV10-3 to TRBJ2-1; D might be TRBD1 (6 bases). V was shortened by 3 bases and J by 15 bases, with 15 bases between the two germline ends. Germline V lookup: CDR1 ENHRY, CDR2 SYGVKD. There are 12 residues in the CDR3.

The CDR3 nucleotides read TGCGCCAGCAGCGGGGCGACTTCCAACTATGGCTACACCTTC. It encodes CASSGATSNYGYTF. The V gene is TRBV5-1, the J gene TRBJ1-2; D perhaps matches TRBD1 (5 bases). V shed 4 bases and J shed 2 bases, with 12 bases lying between them. The CDR3 is 14 amino acids. Germline CDR1 SGHRS, CDR2 YFSETQ.

The chain combines TRBV19 with TRBJ2-6; the match to TRBD1 covers 8 bases. V shed 5 bases, J shed 0 bases, and the junction held 6 bases outside the gene matches. The V gene's germline CDR1 is LNHDA and CDR2 SQIVND (reference sequence). CDR3 length equals 17 residues. The CDR3, as DNA: TGTGCCAGTAGTTCGACAGGGGCCCACTCTGGGGCCAACGTCCTGACTTTC. The encoded protein is CASSSTGAHSGANVLTF.

Turning to this clone: The sample holds other DNA sequences that translate to the same CDR3. V gene TRBV4-3 combines with J gene TRBJ1-1; D is unclear. The germline V and J ends were trimmed by 1 base and 6 bases, with 12 bases remaining between them. CDR3 size: 14 residues. Germline V gene lookup returns CDR1 LGHNA and CDR2 YSLEER. The CDR3 here is CASSQGVGGSEAFF. As DNA, the CDR3 is TGCGCCAGCAGCCAAGGGGTGGGAGGGTCTGAAGCTTTCTTT.

The CDR3 loop is CASSRQQSSTDTQYF. CDR3 nucleotide sequence: TGCGCCAGCAGCCGCCAACAGAGTAGCACAGATACGCAGTATTTT. The chain links TRBV5-1 to TRBJ2-3; no definite D call. The CDR3 runs to 15 residues. Germline CDR1 and CDR2: SGHRS and YFSETQ. Trimming pared 4 bases from V and 0 bases from J, leaving 12 bases between.

The chain employs TRBV30 and TRBJ2-5; the D is unclear. Per the germline V gene, CDR1 is GTSNPN and CDR2 is SVGIG (reference sequence). V was pared by 3 bases and J by 3 bases, with 2 bases between. CDR3 length: 10 amino acids. CDR3 sequence (DNA): TGTGCCTGGAGCGAAGAGACCCAGTACTTC. This encodes CAWSEETQYF.

The rearrangement links TRBV5-6 to TRBJ2-5; D ambiguous. This CDR3 has 14 amino acids. CDR1 and CDR2 from the germline V gene are SGHDT and YYEEEE. V was pared by 0 bases and J by 1 base, with 7 bases between. DNA for the CDR3: TGTGCCAGCAGCTTGGTATTAGCCCAAGAGACCCAGTACTTC. Residues: CASSLVLAQETQYF.

This clone was seen once. The CDR3 nucleotides read TGTGCCAGCTCACCATCGGCGCGGGGCACTGAAGCTTTCTTT. The encoded protein is CASSPSARGTEAFF. The chain joins TRBV18 to TRBJ1-1, with D unresolved. Trimming stripped 2 bases from V and 4 bases from J, with 11 bases between. Germline CDR1 reads KGHSH; CDR2 reads LQKENI. This CDR3 is 14 amino acids long.

The V and J genes are TRBV18 and TRBJ2-7; the match to TRBD2 covers 13 bases. Trimming cost V 3 bases and J 5 bases; bases outside gene matches: 7. Germline lookup yields CDR1 KGHSH and CDR2 LQKENI. The CDR3 totals 16 residues. CDR3 loop: CASSPGLAGVTDEQYF. The DNA of the CDR3 is TGTGCCAGCTCACCTGGACTAGCGGGAGTAACGGACGAGCAGTACTTC.

J is TRBJ1-1 and V is TRBV7-2; 7 bases agree with TRBD1. Germline loops: CDR1 SGHTA, CDR2 FQGNSA. Trimming cost V 5 bases and J 0 bases; bases outside gene matches: 6. This CDR3 spans 15 amino acids. CDR3 DNA sequence: TGTGCCAGCAGCCAACAGGGGCGCATGAACACTGAAGCTTTCTTT. It specifies CASSQQGRMNTEAFF.

The chain links TRBV19 to TRBJ2-5, with 8 bases lining up with TRBD2. V shed 5 bases and J 6 bases; nucleotides not matched to a gene: 8. Per germline, CDR1 LNHDA and CDR2 SQIVND (reference sequence). The CDR3 is 14 amino acids. CDR3 sequence reads: CASSVREGLKTQYF. The CDR3 DNA reads TGTGCCAGTAGTGTCCGGGAGGGCCTGAAGACCCAGTACTTC.

The gene calls are TRBV7-2 and TRBJ2-3; 8 positions agree with TRBD2. CDR1 and CDR2 from the germline V gene are SGHTA and FQGNSA. The length of the CDR3 is 17 residues. Trimming at V came to 1 base and at J to 1 base, leaving 7 bases not matched to a gene. The CDR3 loop reads CASSLGERGIGTDTQYF. CDR3 nucleotides: TGTGCCAGCAGCTTAGGTGAGCGGGGGATCGGCACAGATACGCAGTATTTT.

The chain has TRBV15 and TRBJ2-7, with 8 bases matching TRBD2. With 0 bases clipped from V and 4 bases from J, the junction kept 8 bases outside the gene matches. This CDR3 region has 16 residues. Looked up from germline, CDR1 is LNHNV and CDR2 is YYDKDF (reference sequence). The CDR3 DNA sequence: TGTGCCACCAGCAGAGACCCCCCGGGACTAGGTTACGAGCAGTACTTC. This gives the protein CATSRDPPGLGYEQYF.